This TCR beta chain originates from a study of cytomegalovirus exposure and HLA in healthy donors. This CDR3 has 17 residues. CDR1 is SGHVS and CDR2 is FNYEAQ in the germline V gene. V gave up 1 base and J gave up 4 bases; unmatched junction bases: 6. Profiling relied on immunoSEQ multiplex PCR, and the TCRdb table lists in-frame clones only, not all of them. The table has 200,000 to 250,000 clones, approximately 83% seen once. The chain couples TRBV7-6 to TRBJ2-7, with 14 bases that match TRBD2. This TCR came from a woman in her twenties or thirties in good health and CMV-seropositive. The sample was PBMCs. CDR3 nucleotide sequence: TGTGCCAGCAGCTTAGGCGGGACTAGCGGGAGCCTTTACGAGCAGTACTTC. This translates into CASSLGGTSGSLYEQYF.